Presented here are 8 T cell receptor beta chains from one specimen sequenced in a study of blood T cell repertoires in COVID-19. Clones were sequenced by immunoSEQ multiplex PCR, and TCRdb holds only the in-frame ones, with some missing. Of over 100,000 clones in the sample, about four fifths were seen once. Sequencing was carried out using peripheral blood. These receptors originate from a man aged 60 to 75 with acute or convalescent COVID-19.

The gene calls are TRBV11-3 and TRBJ1-2, with D tentatively TRBD1 (5 bases). Germline V lookup: CDR1 SGHNT, CDR2 YENEEA. The CDR3 length is 17 residues. The V and J ends lost 1 base and 4 bases respectively, with 19 bases between them. The CDR3 is CASSLVTTGRSLYGYTF. The CDR3 bases are TGTGCCAGCAGCTTAGTAACTACAGGCCGATCCCTCTATGGCTACACCTTC.

The gene calls are TRBV27 and TRBJ2-2; 10 bases line up with TRBD2. Germline values: CDR1 MNHEY, CDR2 SMNVEV (reference sequence). The V gene end was trimmed by 5 bases and the J gene end by 0 bases; junction bases not matched to a gene: 6. There are 17 residues in the CDR3. CDR3 coding DNA: TGTGCCAGCAGTCTACTAACTAGCGGGACGAACACCGGGGAGCTGTTTTTT. Amino acids: CASSLLTSGTNTGELFF.

Turning to this clone: The same CDR3 can be traced to other DNA sequences in this sample. The J gene is TRBJ1-1, the V gene TRBV5-4, with D hard to call. V dropped 3 bases and J dropped 0 bases, with 6 bases sitting between them. CDR3 length: 13 amino acids. CDR1 and CDR2 from the germline V gene are SGHNT and YYREEE (reference sequence). CDR3 nucleotides: TGTGCCAGCAGCTCCACATTGAACACTGAAGCTTTCTTT. It specifies CASSSTLNTEAFF.

J is TRBJ2-7 and V is TRBV14; the D gene is possibly TRBD2 (6 bases). Germline V lookup: CDR1 SGHDN, CDR2 FVKESK. This CDR3 comprises 17 residues. Trimming took 4 bases from V and 0 from J, leaving 19 bases between them. The CDR3 nucleotides are TGTGCCAGCAGCCGCCAAGGGACTTTCAAAGACTCCTACGAGCAGTACTTC. It specifies CASSRQGTFKDSYEQYF.

About this clone: Other nucleotide sequences in the sample specify the same CDR3. The chain combines TRBV5-1 with TRBJ2-7, with 9 bases identical to TRBD1. Trimming removed 1 base from V and 2 bases from J; junction bases left unmatched: 4. This CDR3 comprises 15 residues. Germline V gene lookup returns CDR1 SGHRS and CDR2 YFSETQ. CDR3 coding DNA: TGCGCCAGCAGCTTGTTGGGACAGGGTCCCTACGAGCAGTACTTC. This codes for CASSLLGQGPYEQYF. Combining the CDR3 with reference TRBV5-1 and TRBJ2-7 gives the whole variable domain KAGVTQTPRYLIKTRGQQVTLSCSPISGHRSVSWYQQTPGQGLQFLFEYFSETQRNKGNFPGRFSGRQFSNSRSEMNVSTLELGDSALYLCASSLLGQGPYEQYFGPGTRLTVT.

The gene calls are TRBV5-1 and TRBJ2-7; the D gene is possibly TRBD1 (6 bases). V shed 1 base and J shed 2 bases, with 19 bases lying between them. This CDR3 is built from 17 residues. The V gene's germline CDR1 is SGHRS and CDR2 YFSETQ. In DNA, the CDR3 is TGCGCCAGCAGCTTGTCAGGGACACCTTATCTGACCTACGAGCAGTACGTC. It translates to CASSLSGTPYLTYEQYV.

The gene calls are TRBV4-2 and TRBJ2-4; 10 bases are shared with TRBD2. Germline V CDR1 and CDR2: LGHNA, YNFKEQ. This CDR3 comprises 17 residues. V dropped 4 bases and J dropped 9; count of bases not matched to a gene: 15. This chain's CDR3 is CASSRERPLAGVGIQYF. CDR3 bases: TGTGCCAGCAGCCGAGAAAGACCCCTAGCGGGGGTGGGCATTCAGTACTTC.

V gene TRBV18 combines with J gene TRBJ1-2; 8 nucleotides match TRBD1. Germline values: CDR1 KGHSH, CDR2 LQKENI. The CDR3 runs 14 residues. V shed 6 bases and J 4 bases; nucleotides not matched to a gene: 7. CDR3 DNA sequence: TGTGCCAGCTCCCCCGGACAGGGCGTCTATGGCTACACCTTC. Residues: CASSPGQGVYGYTF.